The 29 T cell receptor beta chains listed next were all sequenced from one sample in a study of T cell changes during pregnancy in multiple sclerosis. The data were produced by immunoSEQ multiplex PCR, yet TCRdb's version contains in-frame clones alone and is incomplete. The table has around 71,000 clones, more than 90% seen once; the top ten hold about 1.2%. The sample was peripheral blood, taken in the third trimester of pregnancy. These receptors all come from a female donor with multiple sclerosis, enrolled in a pregnancy study.

V gene TRBV19 combines with J gene TRBJ2-1; 8 bases fit TRBD1. V gave up 5 bases and J gave up 9 bases; unmatched junction bases: 6. From germline, CDR1 is LNHDA and CDR2 SQIVND (reference sequence). This CDR3 is built from 13 residues. The chain's CDR3 is CASSSTTGGEQFF. In nucleotides, the CDR3 is TGTGCCAGTAGTTCGACTACAGGGGGTGAGCAGTTCTTC. Combining the CDR3 with reference TRBV19 and TRBJ2-1 gives the whole variable domain DGGITQSPKYLFRKEGQNVTLSCEQNLNHDAMYWYRQDPGQGLRLIYYSQIVNDFQKGDIAEGYSVSREKKESFPLTVTSAQKNPTAFYLCASSSTTGGEQFFGPGTRLTVL.

The V call is TRBV5-1, the J call TRBJ2-7; tentatively, D is TRBD2 (5 bases). Germline lookup yields CDR1 SGHRS and CDR2 YFSETQ. The CDR3 covers 14 residues. V lost 4 bases, J lost 3 bases, and 14 bases lay in between. The CDR3 protein is CASSPSGYSYEQYF. The CDR3 region has the DNA TGCGCCAGCAGCCCCTCGGGGTACAGCTACGAGCAGTACTTC. The full variable domain, completed using reference TRBV5-1 and TRBJ2-7, is KAGVTQTPRYLIKTRGQQVTLSCSPISGHRSVSWYQQTPGQGLQFLFEYFSETQRNKGNFPGRFSGRQFSNSRSEMNVSTLELGDSALYLCASSPSGYSYEQYFGPGTRLTVT.

The chain employs TRBV18 and TRBJ1-2, with a possible D match to TRBD1 (5 bases). There are 14 residues in the CDR3. Germline V lookup: CDR1 KGHSH, CDR2 LQKENI. V was shortened by 0 bases and J by 4 bases, with 9 bases between the two germline ends. CDR3 DNA sequence: TGTGCCAGCTCACCACCCCAGGGCCCCTATGGCTACACCTTC. Its translation: CASSPPQGPYGYTF.

The chain links TRBV5-1 to TRBJ1-5, with D possibly being TRBD1 (5 bases). The V gene lost 4 bases and the J gene lost 7 bases, with 18 bases spanning the gap. CDR1 and CDR2 from the germline V gene are SGHRS and YFSETQ. CDR3 length: 15 residues. The CDR3 nucleotides are TGCGCCAGCAGCCCAGAGGTGGGGCTGGGGCAGCCCCAGCATTTT. This translates into CASSPEVGLGQPQHF.

As for this clone: This specimen includes other DNA sequences encoding the same CDR3. The chain employs TRBV4-2 and TRBJ2-3; TRBD2 aligns across 9 bases. V dropped 4 bases and J dropped 6; count of bases not matched to a gene: 11. The CDR3 has 16 residues. Germline loops: CDR1 LGHNA, CDR2 YNFKEQ. The CDR3 is CASSPRLAGEGDTQYF. CDR3 sequence (DNA): TGTGCCAGCAGCCCTCGATTAGCGGGAGAGGGGGATACGCAGTATTTT.

The chain recombines TRBV21-1 with TRBJ1-1; the D call in the table, TRBD1, was not verified against the DNA. TRBV21-1 is recorded as a pseudogene. The CDR3 has 15 amino acids. The CDR3 sequence: CASSRSGTVNTEAFF. The CDR3 nucleotides are TGTGCCAGCAGCAGATCCGGGACAGTGAACACTGAAGCTTTCTTT.

The chain combines TRBV5-6 with TRBJ2-5; TRBD2 aligns across 7 bases. This CDR3 region has 15 residues. The V gene end was trimmed by 0 bases and the J gene end by 4 bases; junction bases not matched to a gene: 6. The germline CDR1 and CDR2 sequences are SGHDT and YYEEEE. CDR3 loop: CASSLGAGLPETQYF. In DNA form, the CDR3 reads TGTGCCAGCAGCTTGGGAGCGGGGCTCCCAGAGACCCAGTACTTC.

The CDR3 bases are TGTGCCAGCAGCCGCGCTGGGCCTAGCGGTACGTACGAGCAGTACTTC. Residues: CASSRAGPSGTYEQYF. The chain combines TRBV7-3 with TRBJ2-7, with 7 bases aligning to TRBD2. Trimming cost V 5 bases and J 4 bases; bases outside gene matches: 14. The CDR3 runs 16 residues. Germline CDR1 is SGHTA and CDR2 is FQGTGA.

This clone was counted only a few times. The chain recombines TRBV15 with TRBJ1-5; possibly TRBD1 for D (6 bases). The CDR3 runs to 14 residues. Germline values: CDR1 LNHNV, CDR2 YYDKDF (reference sequence). V was cut by 0 bases and J by 6 bases, with 9 bases left in between. CDR3 in amino acids: CATSRDQGSQPQHF. The DNA for the CDR3 is TGTGCCACCAGCAGAGATCAGGGGAGTCAGCCCCAGCATTTT.

This sequence joins TRBV7-8 and TRBJ2-1, with D perhaps TRBD1 (5 bases). V was trimmed by 2 bases and J by 8 bases, leaving 19 bases between them. The CDR3 length is 16 residues. Germline assignment: CDR1 SGHVS and CDR2 FQNEAQ. Here the CDR3 reads CASSLIPRAGSDEQFF. In DNA form, the CDR3 reads TGTGCCAGCAGCTTAATTCCCAGGGCTGGGTCGGATGAGCAGTTCTTC.

The chain recombines TRBV5-6 with TRBJ2-7; D is undetermined. The V gene's germline CDR1 is SGHDT and CDR2 YYEEEE. The V gene lost 2 bases and the J gene lost 6 bases, with 12 bases spanning the gap. CDR3 size: 13 residues. The CDR3 loop reads CASSFGSTLEQYF. CDR3 in DNA: TGTGCCAGCAGCTTTGGTTCGACACTCGAGCAGTACTTC.

The genes are TRBV27 and TRBJ1-3, with unresolved D. Germline values: CDR1 MNHEY, CDR2 SMNVEV (reference sequence). The CDR3 totals 15 residues. Trimming stripped 4 bases from V and 0 bases from J, with 10 bases between. The CDR3 protein is CASSSHSLSGNTIYF. DNA of the CDR3: TGTGCCAGCAGTTCCCACTCCCTCTCTGGAAACACCATATATTTT.

The rearrangement uses TRBV5-4 and TRBJ2-1, with 7 bases fitting TRBD2. This CDR3 has 16 amino acids. In germline, CDR1 is SGHNT, CDR2 YYREEE (reference sequence). V was pared by 4 bases and J by 2 bases, with 9 bases of the junction left unmatched. CDR3 DNA: TGTGCCAGCAGCCCCCGACTAGCCGCGCCCTACAATGAGCAGTTCTTC. It codes for CASSPRLAAPYNEQFF.

The chain links TRBV5-6 to TRBJ2-5; TRBD1 agrees at 9 bases. Germline assignment: CDR1 SGHDT and CDR2 YYEEEE. The CDR3 covers 16 residues. With V trimmed by 8 bases and J by 0 bases, 11 bases remained unmatched. The CDR3 nucleotides read TGTGCCAGAGGGACAGGGTCTAGTCGGAACCAAGAGACCCAGTACTTC. Translated, it gives CARGTGSSRNQETQYF.

This rearrangement joins TRBV4-3 to TRBJ2-2; D not resolved. CDR3 length equals 17 residues. Germline CDR1 and CDR2: LGHNA and YSLEER. V lost 0 bases and J 1 base, leaving 12 bases between the germline ends. The CDR3 is CASSQDFQAQNTGELFF. The DNA for the CDR3 is TGCGCCAGCAGCCAAGATTTCCAGGCTCAGAACACCGGGGAGCTGTTTTTT.

The chain links TRBV6-6 to TRBJ2-7, with D unresolved. With 6 bases removed from V and 6 bases from J, the gap between germline ends came to 9 bases. CDR1 is MNHNY and CDR2 is SVGAGI in the germline V gene (reference sequence). The CDR3 loop spans 11 amino acids. The CDR3 DNA sequence: TGTGCCAGCAGCCCCCCTCCCGAGCAGTACTTC. Its translation: CASSPPPEQYF.

The J gene is TRBJ2-7, the V gene TRBV4-1; 12 positions match TRBD2. CDR3 length equals 19 residues. CDR1 and CDR2 from the germline V gene are MGHRA and YSYEKL. Germline trimming cut 0 bases from V and 0 bases from J; bases unmatched to any gene: 9. The CDR3 region is CASSQERGLAGGLSYEQYF. CDR3 nucleotides: TGCGCCAGCAGCCAAGAGAGGGGACTAGCGGGCGGCCTCTCCTACGAGCAGTACTTC.

This chain uses TRBV4-3 with TRBJ2-3, with a possible D match to TRBD2 (6 bases). V was shortened by 4 bases and J by 1 base, with 27 bases between the two germline ends. CDR1 LGHNA and CDR2 YSLEER come from the germline V gene. The CDR3 length is 20 residues. The CDR3 loop reads CASSRFYADYRDWGTDTQYF. DNA for the CDR3: TGCGCCAGCAGCCGGTTTTATGCGGACTACCGGGACTGGGGCACAGATACGCAGTATTTT.

This sequence joins TRBV29-1 and TRBJ2-3; 10 bases line up with TRBD1. Unmatched junction bases numbered 5, after V lost 8 bases and J lost 6 bases. In germline, CDR1 is SQVTM, CDR2 ANQGSEA. The CDR3 extends over 12 amino acids. The CDR3 loop is CSTDRGVDTQYF. The CDR3 nucleotides read TGCAGCACGGACAGGGGGGTCGATACGCAGTATTTT.

The chain recombines TRBV6-5 with TRBJ2-7, with 9 bases matching TRBD1. The CDR3 loop spans 15 amino acids. The germline CDR1 and CDR2 sequences are MNHEY and SVGAGI. Trimming removed 2 bases from V and 6 bases from J; junction bases left unmatched: 8. The CDR3 spells CASSYGGQGSFEQYF. The CDR3 DNA is TGTGCCAGCAGTTACGGAGGACAGGGGTCTTTCGAGCAGTACTTC.

V and J are TRBV27 and TRBJ2-7, with TRBD2 matching over 10 bases. This CDR3 comprises 16 residues. The V gene's germline CDR1 is MNHEY and CDR2 SMNVEV (reference sequence). The junction had 9 bases not matched to a gene; V was cut back by 5 bases and J by 2 bases. CDR3 nucleotides: TGTGCCAGCAGTATTCTGTTAGCGGGAGGCCCCTACGAGCAGTACTTC. This sequence encodes CASSILLAGGPYEQYF.

In its sample, this clone was seen a few times. This rearrangement joins TRBV6-6 to TRBJ1-1, with 9 positions matching TRBD1. The germline V gene encodes CDR1 MNHNY and CDR2 SVGAGI (reference sequence). The CDR3 has 15 amino acids. V shed 0 bases and J 5 bases; nucleotides not matched to a gene: 4. CDR3 DNA: TGTGCCAGCAGTTACTCTGACAGGGGGACGACTGAAGCTTTCTTT. Translating it yields CASSYSDRGTTEAFF.

The chain carries TRBV4-1 and TRBJ1-2, with a weak D call TRBD1 (6 bases). The CDR3 is 14 amino acids. Trimming removed 0 bases from V and 7 bases from J, with 12 bases in between. The germline gives CDR1 MGHRA, CDR2 YSYEKL. CDR3 DNA: TGCGCCAGCAGCCAAGACAGGGGAAGGGGTGGCTACACCTTC. Its protein product is CASSQDRGRGGYTF.

This chain links TRBV27 with TRBJ2-5, with 11 nucleotides matching TRBD2. The CDR3 extends over 15 amino acids. The V gene end was trimmed by 5 bases and the J gene end by 1 base; junction bases not matched to a gene: 3. Germline V gene lookup returns CDR1 MNHEY and CDR2 SMNVEV (reference sequence). CDR3 DNA: TGTGCCAGCAGTCCGGGACTAGCGGTCCAAGAGACCCAGTACTTC. This gives the protein CASSPGLAVQETQYF.

For the CDR3, the DNA is TGCGCCAGCAGCCAAGATTCAGCCCTGGCGGGAGCGGGAGGGCGGGGGTTCTTC. This encodes CASSQDSALAGAGGRGFF. This rearrangement joins TRBV4-1 to TRBJ2-1; 10 bases are a match to TRBD2. The V segment lost 0 bases and the J segment 15 bases; nucleotides outside the gene matches: 20. Per the germline V gene, CDR1 is MGHRA and CDR2 is YSYEKL. The CDR3 loop spans 18 amino acids.

V usage is TRBV6-6 and J usage is TRBJ1-6, with no clear D. The CDR3 has 13 residues. Looked up from germline, CDR1 is MNHNY and CDR2 is SVGAGI (reference sequence). Trimming took off 2 bases at V and 7 bases at J, with 6 bases between the two ends. The CDR3 protein is CASSYAVNSPLHF. The CDR3, as DNA: TGTGCCAGCAGTTACGCAGTAAATTCACCCCTCCACTTT.

The chain is built from TRBV6-1 and TRBJ2-1, with TRBD2 matching over 10 bases. Germline V gives CDR1 MNHNS, CDR2 SASEGT. The CDR3 is made up of 15 amino acids. Trimming at V came to 4 bases and at J to 5 bases, leaving 5 bases not matched to a gene. CDR3 coding DNA: TGTGCCAGCAGTGTAGGGACTAGCGAAAACAATGAGCAGTTCTTC. Protein sequence: CASSVGTSENNEQFF.

This rearrangement joins TRBV27 to TRBJ2-1; 10 bases agree with TRBD2. Losses at the gene ends were 5 bases for V and 5 bases for J; bases not matched to a gene: 3. This CDR3 has 14 residues. From germline, CDR1 is MNHEY and CDR2 SMNVEV (reference sequence). CDR3 protein: CASSLAGAHNEQFF. The CDR3, as DNA: TGTGCCAGCAGTCTAGCGGGAGCGCACAATGAGCAGTTCTTC.

The genes are TRBV19 and TRBJ1-2; 8 nucleotides align to TRBD1. The junction had 5 bases not matched to a gene; V was cut back by 6 bases and J by 2 bases. This CDR3 has 14 amino acids. Per germline, CDR1 LNHDA and CDR2 SQIVND (reference sequence). The CDR3 DNA is TGTGCCAGTAGAACGACAGGGGAAAACTATGGCTACACCTTC. It codes for CASRTTGENYGYTF.